These T cell receptor beta chains were read from a single sample in a study of T cells after yellow fever vaccination. TCRdb re-analysed the 5' RACE reads in MiXCR, keeping a single row per CDR3 protein. The sample has hundreds of thousands of distinct CDR3 sequences, about 13% seen once. Sample: PBMCs, taken on the day of the yellow fever booster vaccination. The origin of the receptors is a man between 25 and 39 years old who received the YFV17D yellow fever vaccine. Each CDR3 is given with its conserved first and last residue. D genes are given only for firm matches. Some rows mark clone size as missing; the rest say once, few, many or name a class of expanded clone.

d_call j_call clone_size v_call cdr3_aa cdr3_nt
NA TRBJ2-6 few TRBV5-1 CASSDGANVLTF TGCGCCAGCAGTGATGGGGCCAACGTCCTGACTTTC
NA TRBJ2-3 few TRBV20-1 CSAHQTLGTDTQYF TGCAGTGCTCACCAGACTCTTGGCACAGATACGCAGTATTTT
TRBD1 TRBJ1-1 few TRBV20-1 CSARGDRGGTEAFF TGCAGTGCTAGAGGGGACAGGGGTGGAACTGAAGCTTTCTTT
NA TRBJ2-1 many TRBV20-1 CSARASSYNEQFF TGCAGTGCTAGAGCAAGCTCCTACAATGAGCAGTTCTTC
NA TRBJ2-1 NA TRBV2 CASSPPKGRGDNEQFF TGTGCCAGCAGTCCTCCGAAGGGGCGGGGCGACAATGAGCAGTTCTTC
NA TRBJ2-3 few TRBV5-1 CASSQSGITDTQYF TGCGCCAGCAGCCAAAGCGGAATCACAGATACGCAGTATTTT
NA TRBJ2-7 many TRBV11-2 CASSLDLGGQYF TGTGCCAGCAGCCTCGACCTAGGCGGGCAGTACTTC
TRBD2 TRBJ2-6 few TRBV20-1 CSAPTGGSAGANVLTF TGCAGTGCCCCCACGGGGGGTTCGGCTGGGGCCAACGTCCTGACTTTC
NA TRBJ2-5 NA TRBV5-4 CASSPADGETQYF TGTGCCAGCAGCCCGGCGGACGGGGAGACCCAGTACTTC
NA TRBJ1-2 NA TRBV27 CASSPVGIGGYTF TGTGCCAGCAGCCCTGTAGGGATTGGTGGCTACACCTTC
TRBD2 TRBJ2-1 NA TRBV6-5 CASSYSIQRGRNEQFF TGTGCCAGCAGTTACTCGATTCAGCGGGGGCGGAATGAGCAGTTCTTC
NA TRBJ2-2 many TRBV24-1 CATSASSGGRIGELFF TGTGCCACCAGTGCTTCCTCCGGGGGCCGGATCGGGGAGCTGTTTTTT
TRBD1 TRBJ1-5 few TRBV30 CAWSASDRGLGQPQHF TGTGCCTGGAGCGCATCGGACAGGGGGCTAGGTCAGCCCCAGCATTTT
NA TRBJ2-5 few TRBV7-2 CASSLPPARQHF TGTGCCAGCAGCTTACCGCCGGCGCGCCAGCACTTC
NA TRBJ2-3 few TRBV5-1 CASSLDGSSGTDTQYF TGCGCCAGCAGCTTGGATGGGAGTTCGGGCACAGATACGCAGTATTTT
NA TRBJ2-7 NA TRBV6-2/TRBV6-3 CASRDRLGFYEQYF TGTGCCAGCAGGGACCGCCTCGGGTTCTACGAGCAGTACTTC
NA TRBJ1-5 NA TRBV10-3 CAISESSYNQPQHF TGTGCCATCAGTGAGTCGTCGTACAATCAGCCCCAGCATTTT
NA TRBJ2-5 NA TRBV5-6 CASGGSYQETQYF TGTGCCAGCGGGGGATCGTACCAAGAGACCCAGTACTTC
NA TRBJ2-6 NA TRBV3-1 CASSQARHVLTF TGTGCCAGCAGCCAAGCCCGCCACGTCCTGACTTTC
NA TRBJ2-7 few TRBV5-1 CASSFVSSYEQYF TGCGCCAGCAGCTTCGTTAGCTCCTACGAGCAGTACTTC
TRBD2 TRBJ2-2 few TRBV4-1 CASSLFTSEHTGELFF TGCGCCAGCAGCCTGTTTACTAGCGAGCACACCGGGGAGCTGTTTTTT
NA TRBJ2-3 few TRBV7-9 CASSLEADFTDTQYF TGTGCCAGCAGCTTAGAGGCAGATTTCACAGATACGCAGTATTTT
NA TRBJ1-1 few TRBV5-1 CASSLGTVLTEAFF TGCGCCAGCAGCTTGGGAACAGTTCTCACTGAAGCTTTCTTT
NA TRBJ2-2 few TRBV7-2 CASSLYSGELFF TGTGCCAGCAGCTTATATTCCGGGGAGCTGTTTTTT
NA TRBJ1-2 NA TRBV12-3/TRBV12-4 CASSKQYGYTF TGTGCCAGCAGTAAACAGTATGGCTACACCTTC
NA TRBJ2-1 few TRBV29-1 CSVEGAGGSSYNEQFF TGCAGCGTTGAGGGGGCGGGCGGGAGTTCATACAATGAGCAGTTCTTC
TRBD2 TRBJ2-7 few TRBV18 CASSPTGLASFEQYF TGTGCCAGCTCACCCACAGGACTAGCGTCGTTCGAGCAGTACTTC
TRBD2 TRBJ2-7 NA TRBV30 CAWSRNSGVPYEQYF TGTGCCTGGAGTCGTAATAGCGGGGTCCCCTACGAGCAGTACTTC
NA TRBJ2-1 NA TRBV10-3 CAISDAEGLGEQFF TGTGCCATCAGTGATGCCGAGGGCCTCGGTGAGCAGTTCTTC
NA TRBJ2-1 NA TRBV27 CASSFGGGNEQFF TGTGCCAGCAGTTTCGGGGGAGGTAATGAGCAGTTCTTC
TRBD2 TRBJ2-5 few TRBV4-3 CASSQLAGGRQETQYF TGCGCCAGCAGCCAATTAGCGGGAGGTCGACAAGAGACCCAGTACTTC
TRBD2 TRBJ2-5 NA TRBV4-3 CASSQREGLAAETQYF TGCGCCAGCAGCCAACGCGAGGGACTAGCTGCAGAGACCCAGTACTTC
NA TRBJ2-1 few TRBV20-1 CSARLRLGSYNEQFF TGCAGTGCTAGACTAAGACTAGGGTCCTACAATGAGCAGTTCTTC
NA TRBJ1-5 NA TRBV19 CASSIGKGSNQPQHF TGTGCCAGTAGTATAGGGAAGGGTAGCAATCAGCCCCAGCATTTT
NA TRBJ2-1 few TRBV5-4 CASSLGGGTLHNEQFF TGTGCCAGCAGCTTGGGGGGTGGGACACTCCACAATGAGCAGTTCTTC
NA TRBJ1-1 few TRBV25-1 CASSETGLLNTEAFF TGTGCCAGCAGTGAAACGGGACTGCTTAACACTGAAGCTTTCTTT
NA TRBJ2-5 few TRBV6-2/TRBV6-3 CASSYPSWGRRETQYF TGTGCCAGCAGTTACCCCTCGTGGGGACGGAGAGAGACCCAGTACTTC
NA TRBJ2-7 many TRBV20-1 CSARSPERLDEQYF TGCAGTGCTAGAAGCCCCGAGAGGCTGGACGAGCAGTACTTC
NA TRBJ2-2 NA TRBV4-3 CASSQATSRLRELFF TGCGCCAGCAGCCAGGCCACTAGCCGTCTCCGGGAGCTGTTTTTT
NA TRBJ1-5 few TRBV6-1 CASNPGGNQPQHF TGTGCCAGCAATCCCGGGGGCAATCAGCCCCAGCATTTT
TRBD1 TRBJ1-5 few TRBV6-5 CASSYGQGERQPQHF TGTGCCAGCAGTTACGGACAGGGGGAAAGGCAGCCCCAGCATTTT
TRBD2 TRBJ2-3 few TRBV20-1 CSASQGRLAGTSTDTQYF TGCAGTGCTAGTCAGGGGCGACTAGCGGGAACTAGCACAGATACGCAGTATTTT
TRBD2 TRBJ2-7 NA TRBV5-1 CASRSGNYEQYF TGCGCCAGCCGCAGCGGGAACTACGAGCAGTACTTC
NA TRBJ2-3 many TRBV12-3/TRBV12-4 CASSLIGTSTDTQYF TGTGCCAGCAGTTTAATCGGGACTAGCACAGATACGCAGTATTTT
NA TRBJ2-3 NA TRBV5-4 CASGTGTHPTDTQYF TGTGCCAGCGGAACCGGGACCCATCCCACAGATACGCAGTATTTT
TRBD2 TRBJ2-2 NA TRBV20-1 CSAPRVAGGGNTGELFF TGCAGTGCCCCCAGGGTAGCGGGAGGGGGAAACACCGGGGAGCTGTTTTTT
TRBD2 TRBJ2-3 NA TRBV20-1 CSAGLAGVYDTQYF TGCAGTGCTGGGCTAGCGGGAGTGTATGATACGCAGTATTTT
NA TRBJ2-1 few TRBV6-1 CASLTSGGLWQFF TGCGCCAGCCTCACCTCCGGGGGGCTGTGGCAGTTCTTC
NA TRBJ1-1 NA TRBV7-2 CASSSSGPRGAEAFF TGTGCCAGCAGCAGTTCGGGCCCCCGGGGGGCTGAAGCTTTCTTT
TRBD2 TRBJ2-5 NA TRBV20-1 CSARPGLATTQYF TGCAGTGCTCGGCCGGGACTAGCGACGACCCAGTACTTC
TRBD1 TRBJ2-2 NA TRBV12-3/TRBV12-4 CASRATGKAGELFF TGTGCCAGCAGGGCGACAGGGAAGGCCGGGGAGCTGTTTTTT
NA TRBJ1-5 few TRBV20-1 CSARGRQEHQHF TGCAGTGCTAGAGGTAGGCAGGAACACCAGCATTTT
NA TRBJ1-2 NA TRBV4-3 CASSQSLMGGYGYTF TGCGCCAGCAGCCAATCTCTTATGGGGGGGTATGGCTACACCTTC
NA TRBJ2-7 NA TRBV19 CASSIEAGYEQYF TGTGCCAGTAGTATAGAGGCAGGCTACGAGCAGTACTTC
NA TRBJ2-3 NA TRBV23-1 CASSLTSPRYF TGCGCCAGCAGTCTCACGTCGCCCCGGTATTTT
TRBD1 TRBJ2-3 NA TRBV7-8 CATKGAVPTDTQYF TGTGCCACCAAGGGGGCGGTACCCACAGATACGCAGTATTTT
TRBD2 TRBJ2-1 NA TRBV7-9 CASSSRLAGGLYNEQFF TGTGCCAGCAGCTCACGACTAGCGGGAGGGCTCTACAATGAGCAGTTCTTC
TRBD1 TRBJ1-2 NA TRBV3-1 CASSRTGAYGYTF TGTGCCAGCAGCCGAACAGGGGCCTATGGCTACACCTTC
NA TRBJ2-5 NA TRBV7-3 CASSPGGPKETQYF TGTGCCAGCAGCCCCGGGGGGCCCAAAGAGACCCAGTACTTC